This is a list of T cell receptor beta chains from one sample in a study of response to subunit inactivated influenza vaccine. TCRdb re-called the RT-PCR reads through MiXCR, storing one row per CDR3 protein. In the table there are about 620,000 distinct CDR3 sequences, over 9.5% of which are singletons. Specimen: PBMCs from blood, collected on the day of vaccination. Receptor source: a man over 45 who received an inactivated influenza vaccine. CDR3s include the opening cysteine and the closing phenylalanine or tryptophan. A D gene is named only where the DNA matches it firmly. Size tells how often a clone was seen (once, few, many) or the class of an expanded clone, and some rows leave it out.

cdr3_nt: TGTGCCAGCAGCTCCGGGACAGGGGGCCGGGAGCAGTACTTC
cdr3_aa: CASSSGTGGREQYF
j_call: TRBJ2-7
d_call: TRBD1
clone_size: -
v_call: TRBV12-3/TRBV12-4

cdr3_nt: TGCGCCAGCAGCTATTGGACTGGCCAAGAGACCCAGTACTTC
cdr3_aa: CASSYWTGQETQYF
j_call: TRBJ2-5
d_call: -
clone_size: -
v_call: TRBV5-1

cdr3_nt: TGCGCCAGCAGCTGGAAGACAGATCACCCCTACGAGCAGTACTTC
cdr3_aa: CASSWKTDHPYEQYF
j_call: TRBJ2-7
d_call: -
clone_size: few
v_call: TRBV5-1

cdr3_nt: TGTGCCAGCAGTTTACTAGCGATGAGGGGAGAGACCCAGTACTTC
cdr3_aa: CASSLLAMRGETQYF
j_call: TRBJ2-5
d_call: -
clone_size: -
v_call: TRBV28

cdr3_nt: TGTGCCAGTAGTGTACAGGGTCAAGCCGGGGAGCTGTTTTTT
cdr3_aa: CASSVQGQAGELFF
j_call: TRBJ2-2
d_call: -
clone_size: few
v_call: TRBV19

cdr3_nt: TGCAGTGCTAGAGATATCAGGGCTAGAAACACCGGGGAGCTGTTTTTT
cdr3_aa: CSARDIRARNTGELFF
j_call: TRBJ2-2
d_call: -
clone_size: -
v_call: TRBV20-1

cdr3_nt: TGTGCCAGCAGCCAATTCAGGACAGGGATGAACACTGAAGCTTTCTTT
cdr3_aa: CASSQFRTGMNTEAFF
j_call: TRBJ1-1
d_call: TRBD1
clone_size: -
v_call: TRBV3-1

cdr3_nt: TGCAGTGCCCCCCTAGCGGGGGGAGTTGAGCAGTTCTTC
cdr3_aa: CSAPLAGGVEQFF
j_call: TRBJ2-1
d_call: TRBD2
clone_size: few
v_call: TRBV20-1

cdr3_nt: TGCGCCAGCAAGCTTTCAGGGGGGAACACTGAAGCTTTCTTT
cdr3_aa: CASKLSGGNTEAFF
j_call: TRBJ1-1
d_call: TRBD1
clone_size: few
v_call: TRBV5-1

cdr3_nt: TGCAGCGCTGTGGACAGCAAAGAGACCCAGTACTTC
cdr3_aa: CSAVDSKETQYF
j_call: TRBJ2-5
d_call: -
clone_size: -
v_call: TRBV29-1

cdr3_nt: TGTGCCAGCAGGGATACAGGGTATGTCGACGAGCAGTACTTC
cdr3_aa: CASRDTGYVDEQYF
j_call: TRBJ2-7
d_call: -
clone_size: -
v_call: TRBV6-2/TRBV6-3

cdr3_nt: TGTGCCAGCAGCTTAGGCAGTGGCCAGCGGGGAAAAGAGACCCAGTACTTC
cdr3_aa: CASSLGSGQRGKETQYF
j_call: TRBJ2-5
d_call: TRBD2
clone_size: -
v_call: TRBV7-2

cdr3_nt: TGTGCCAGCAGTGACCTACTTAGGGGCACCTACGAGCAGTACTTC
cdr3_aa: CASSDLLRGTYEQYF
j_call: TRBJ2-7
d_call: -
clone_size: few
v_call: TRBV6-4

cdr3_nt: TGTGCCAGCAGCCGTTCATCGAGTAGCAATCAGCCCCAGCATTTT
cdr3_aa: CASSRSSSSNQPQHF
j_call: TRBJ1-5
d_call: -
clone_size: many
v_call: TRBV12-3/TRBV12-4

cdr3_nt: TGTGCCAGCAGCCCAACTACCCTAGGAGGGTGGCAGTTCTTC
cdr3_aa: CASSPTTLGGWQFF
j_call: TRBJ2-1
d_call: -
clone_size: -
v_call: TRBV7-8

cdr3_nt: TGTGCCAGCAGCCCACCCGAACAAGAGACCCAGTACTTC
cdr3_aa: CASSPPEQETQYF
j_call: TRBJ2-5
d_call: -
clone_size: few
v_call: TRBV7-9

cdr3_nt: TGTGCCAGCAGCAAAAAACCAGAAAACGGGGGAAACGAGAACAATGAGCAGTTCTTC
cdr3_aa: CASSKKPENGGNENNEQFF
j_call: TRBJ2-1
d_call: -
clone_size: -
v_call: TRBV21-1

cdr3_nt: TGCGCCAGCAGCTGGGGGAGCGCCTACAATGAGCAGTTCTTC
cdr3_aa: CASSWGSAYNEQFF
j_call: TRBJ2-1
d_call: -
clone_size: few
v_call: TRBV5-1

cdr3_nt: TGTGCCAGCAGCGGGACAGATCGCAATGAGCAGTTCTTC
cdr3_aa: CASSGTDRNEQFF
j_call: TRBJ2-1
d_call: TRBD1
clone_size: -
v_call: TRBV6-4

cdr3_nt: TGTGCCAGCACCGGGCCCGCGACAGGACAATTAGCTAACTATGGCTACACCTTC
cdr3_aa: CASTGPATGQLANYGYTF
j_call: TRBJ1-2
d_call: -
clone_size: few
v_call: TRBV6-1

cdr3_nt: TGCGCCAGCTTAGACACGTCGGGGAACACTGAAGCTTTCTTT
cdr3_aa: CASLDTSGNTEAFF
j_call: TRBJ1-1
d_call: -
clone_size: many
v_call: TRBV5-1

cdr3_nt: TGCAGTGCTAGAGATCGCGCGGGAGGGTCGTATAACATTCAGTACTTC
cdr3_aa: CSARDRAGGSYNIQYF
j_call: TRBJ2-4
d_call: TRBD2
clone_size: -
v_call: TRBV20-1

cdr3_nt: TGTGCCAGCAGTTTAGTCGAGTTGGGCACTGAAGCTTTCTTT
cdr3_aa: CASSLVELGTEAFF
j_call: TRBJ1-1
d_call: -
clone_size: few
v_call: TRBV12-3/TRBV12-4